Following are 16 T cell receptor beta chains from one sample sequenced in a study of blood T cell repertoires in COVID-19. Here immunoSEQ multiplex PCR was the method, and the copy in TCRdb shows in-frame clones only, minus some. This sample has about 270,000 clones; approximately 88% occur once, and the top ten carry around 1%. What was sequenced was PBMCs or T cells enriched from blood (not recorded which). The receptors derive from a woman under 40 who had recovered from COVID-19.

CDR3 in amino acids: CASRGQVQPQHF. The CDR3 region has the DNA TGTGCCAGTAGGGGACAGGTTCAGCCCCAGCATTTT. This rearrangement joins TRBV19 to TRBJ1-5, with 8 bases fitting TRBD1. This CDR3 is 12 amino acids long. Germline loops: CDR1 LNHDA, CDR2 SQIVND (reference sequence). The V and J ends lost 6 bases and 6 bases, in that order; junction bases with no gene match: 1.

The chain links TRBV3-1 (or the pseudogene TRBV3-2) to TRBJ2-2, with 8 bases identical to TRBD1. The CDR3 totals 17 residues. The junction had 8 bases not matched to a gene; V was cut back by 3 bases and J by 2 bases. Germline CDR1 reads LGHDT; CDR2 reads YNNKEL (reference sequence). CDR3 sequence: CASSQGGQGYNTGELFF. DNA of the CDR3: TGTGCCAGCAGCCAGGGAGGACAGGGCTATAACACCGGGGAGCTGTTTTTT.

The rearrangement uses TRBV9 and TRBJ2-7, with TRBD2 matching over 11 bases. CDR1 and CDR2 from the germline V gene are SGDLS and YYNGEE. This CDR3 is 14 amino acids long. J gave up 3 bases and V 4 bases, and 3 bases lay outside the gene matches. CDR3 amino acids: CASSPGLAVYEQYF. CDR3 in DNA: TGTGCCAGCAGCCCGGGACTAGCGGTCTACGAGCAGTACTTC.

The chain employs TRBV5-1 and TRBJ2-1; tentative D call: TRBD2 (5 bases). There are 15 residues in the CDR3. Trimming shortened V by 6 bases and J by 0 bases, and 13 bases separated the two germline ends. The germline CDR1 and CDR2 sequences are SGHRS and YFSETQ. The CDR3 protein is CASNSPDFSYNEQFF. CDR3 sequence (DNA): TGCGCCAGCAACTCCCCGGACTTCTCCTACAATGAGCAGTTCTTC. The whole variable domain, remainder taken from reference TRBV5-1 and TRBJ2-1, is KAGVTQTPRYLIKTRGQQVTLSCSPISGHRSVSWYQQTPGQGLQFLFEYFSETQRNKGNFPGRFSGRQFSNSRSEMNVSTLELGDSALYLCASNSPDFSYNEQFFGPGTRLTVL.

The rearrangement uses TRBV19 and TRBJ2-4; D not certain. Germline V gene sequence: CDR1 LNHDA, CDR2 SQIVND (reference sequence). V was cut by 5 bases and J by 3 bases, with 17 bases left in between. This CDR3 is 16 amino acids long. The chain's CDR3 is CASSLHGSPLKNIQYF. The CDR3 region has the DNA TGTGCCAGTAGTCTCCACGGTTCGCCACTCAAAAACATTCAGTACTTC.

V usage is TRBV2 and J usage is TRBJ2-5; TRBD1 aligns across 8 bases. Germline CDR1 is SNHLY and CDR2 is FYNNEI. J lost 2 bases, V lost 4 bases, and 9 bases had no gene match. The CDR3 loop spans 16 amino acids. The chain's CDR3 is CASSGRTGQGQETQYF. CDR3 sequence (DNA): TGTGCCAGCAGTGGTAGGACAGGGCAAGGTCAAGAGACCCAGTACTTC.

This chain joins TRBV19 and TRBJ2-7, with a possible D match to TRBD2 (6 bases). Trimming shortened V by 3 bases and J by 3 bases, and 15 bases separated the two germline ends. This CDR3 has 15 amino acids. Germline values: CDR1 LNHDA, CDR2 SQIVND (reference sequence). Written as DNA, the CDR3 is TGTGCCAGTAGTATCCTCCCCGGGGGAGGCTACGAGCAGTACTTC. As protein: CASSILPGGGYEQYF.

The V and J genes are TRBV24-1 and TRBJ2-3; D gene ambiguous. Germline CDR1 KGHDR, CDR2 SFDVKD. CDR3 size: 16 residues. The V and J ends lost 0 bases and 4 bases respectively, with 13 bases between them. CDR3 amino acids: CATSDLQEPGPDTQYF. In DNA, the CDR3 is TGTGCCACCAGTGATTTGCAGGAACCAGGCCCAGATACGCAGTATTTT.

The chain has TRBV6-5 and TRBJ2-5, with 9 bases fitting TRBD2. V was clipped by 2 bases and J by 2 bases; unmatched bases: 3. The length of the CDR3 is 15 residues. CDR1 and CDR2 from the germline V gene are MNHEY and SVGAGI. CDR3 DNA: TGTGCCAGCAGTTACGCGACTAGCGGACAAGAGACCCAGTACTTC. Residues: CASSYATSGQETQYF.

The chain combines TRBV5-6 with TRBJ1-1, with 8 bases identical to TRBD1. The V segment lost 8 bases and the J segment 6 bases; nucleotides outside the gene matches: 9. This CDR3 region has 13 residues. Germline V gene sequence: CDR1 SGHDT, CDR2 YYEEEE. The CDR3 sequence is CASETGGMAEAFF. The CDR3 DNA follows: TGTGCCAGTGAAACAGGGGGTATGGCTGAAGCTTTCTTT.

CDR3 amino acids: CASSHGGTEAFF. The CDR3, as DNA: TGTGCCAGCAGCCACGGGGGCACTGAAGCTTTCTTT. V is TRBV7-9 and J is TRBJ1-1; tentatively, D is TRBD1 (5 bases). This CDR3 has 12 amino acids. V was pared by 5 bases and J by 4 bases, with 8 bases between. Germline CDR1 and CDR2: SEHNR and FQNEAQ (reference sequence). Combining the CDR3 with reference TRBV7-9 and TRBJ1-1 gives the whole variable domain DTGVSQNPRHKITKRGQNVTFRCDPISEHNRLYWYRQTLGQGPEFLTYFQNEAQLEKSRLLSDRFSAERPKGSFSTLEIQRTEQGDSAMYLCASSHGGTEAFFGQGTRLTVV.

The chain employs TRBV5-6 and TRBJ1-1; D ambiguous. Trimming left V 2 bases short and J 1 base short, with 15 bases between. Looked up from germline, CDR1 is SGHDT and CDR2 is YYEEEE. The CDR3 totals 16 residues. In nucleotides, the CDR3 is TGTGCCAGCAGCTTTCGAACTGTCGGAGCGAACACTGAAGCTTTCTTT. Protein product: CASSFRTVGANTEAFF.

The CDR3 reads CASRSQGRGGYTF. CDR3 bases: TGTGCCAGCAGATCTCAAGGCCGAGGTGGCTACACCTTC. J is TRBJ1-2 and V is TRBV28, with no clear D. Trimming stripped 6 bases from V and 7 bases from J, with 15 bases between. The CDR3 is made up of 13 amino acids. Germline V gene data show CDR1 as MDHEN and CDR2 as SYDVKM.

The genes are TRBV27 and TRBJ1-5; D remains unclear. The V and J ends lost 3 bases and 3 bases respectively, with 9 bases between them. The CDR3 contains 14 residues. From germline, CDR1 is MNHEY and CDR2 SMNVEV (reference sequence). The CDR3 here is CASSFEPNNQPQHF. The CDR3 DNA reads as TGTGCCAGCAGTTTTGAGCCGAACAATCAGCCCCAGCATTTT.

The chain uses TRBV18 and TRBJ2-7; possible D gene TRBD1, 6 bases. V gave up 3 bases and J gave up 3 bases, with 12 bases separating them. The length of the CDR3 is 14 residues. Germline-derived CDR1 and CDR2 are KGHSH and LQKENI. The CDR3 DNA reads as TGTGCCAGCTCACCGAACAGGGACCTCTACGAGCAGTACTTC. It yields the protein CASSPNRDLYEQYF.

The chain links TRBV4-3 to TRBJ1-1, with a weak D call TRBD1 (6 bases). Trimming removed 8 bases at V and 5 bases at J, with 12 bases between. The V gene's germline CDR1 is LGHNA and CDR2 YSLEER. This CDR3 has 12 amino acids. CDR3 DNA sequence: TGCGCCAGCGGAAGAACAGGGACTGAAGCTTTCTTT. Translating it yields CASGRTGTEAFF.